This TCR beta chain derives from a study of T cell responses to AZD1222 COVID-19 vaccine (dated by TCRdb to the early 2020s). Regarding the complete study: AZD1222 recipients given second doses at about 4 weeks or at about 12 weeks were pooled, since spike-specific TCR depth and breadth were not found to differ between the two schedules. A total of about 230 trial participants underwent TCR sequencing, of whom roughly 210 received two doses of AZD1222 and about 26 received two doses of the MenACWY control vaccine. Trial participants were enrolled by age into subgroups of 18-55, 56-69 and 70-plus years, and roughly 150, 30 and 60 TCR-sequenced participants, respectively, were included in these subgroups.

The CDR3 regions of human TCRbeta chains were subjected to immunosequencing. In the original analysis: TCRs in the repertoires were compared against a reference library of SARS-CoV-2-specific TCRs that had been generated with the MIRA antigen-specificity platform. Breadth was defined as the fraction of unique TCRs that were SARS-CoV-2-associated, and depth was defined as the fraction of total T cells that were SARS-CoV-2-associated. Using the MIRA data, each spike-specific TCR was mapped to the spike region that the TCR reacts to and placed in a CD4 or CD8 class. Log10-transformed breadth and depth values were compared by one-way ANOVA with Sidak's multiple comparisons tests. TCRdb obtained this table from immuneACCESS and retained in-frame rearrangements with V and J assigned. These tables miss some clones; where compared with another copy, unresolved V genes account for less than half of the shortfall, and the remainder is unexplained. Clone size and V and J calls were adopted from that table, with D and trimming inferred from the DNA. This sample is represented by 95,000 to 150,000 clones; 70% to 90% of them were singletons. The ten largest account for less than 10% of the sample.

What the research found in general, with its limitations: A significant rise in spike-specific TCR breadth and depth was observed after two AZD1222 doses relative to day 0 and relative to MenACWY recipients. Participants were mostly white British, with more females than males. The authors suggested clonal diversity may have been underestimated. The whole spike protein was spanned by vaccine-associated CD4 TCRs, and dominant responses were seen in regions 160-218 and 743-854. Conclusions about previously exposed vaccinees are limited because only five to seven AZD1222 recipients were SARS-CoV-2 seropositive at baseline. Epitopes outside the regions mutated in the B.1.351 and B.1.1.7 variants were reportedly recognized by nearly half of the unique spike-specific TCRs. No day 14 peak-response samples were available, so repertoires were characterized only after the peak T cell response. The 56-69-year group was small, and its depth increase did not reach significance, likely because of low power.

The CDR3 measures 14 amino acids from cysteine to phenylalanine. The CDR3 DNA has 42 bases and is translated from base 1. CDR1 and CDR2 (SGDLS, YYNGEE) derive from the germline V gene. V sheds 0 bases and J sheds 2 bases, leaving 8 bases between their ends. A word on this clone: Its antigen remains undetermined. Base qualities were left out, and no much larger clone turns up one base away. The sample contains more than one DNA sequence encoding this CDR3.

What the time point label conveys for this sample: baseline before first vaccination. The vaccinee samples were drawn from two UK trials, COV001 and COV002, one of which was a single-blind randomized controlled phase 2/3 trial testing AZD1222 (ChAdOx1 nCoV-19) in healthy adults. For TCRbeta chain sequencing, PBMC samples were collected from trial participants at day 0 and at day 28 after the second dose. The specimen comprised peripheral blood, sampled on day 0 of AZD1222 vaccination. The TCR sequence derives from an adult in good health. Recombination linked TRBV9 to TRBJ1-2; the D gene assignment is ambiguous. The DNA sequence is as follows: TGTGCCAGCAGCGTAGCTGGAGGGAACTATGGCTACACCTTC. Its protein product is CASSVAGGNYGYTF.